A selection of T cell receptor beta chains follows, all from one sample in a study of vaccination effects on CD4 cells after COVID-19. Their target antigens are unknown. Clones were sequenced by immunoSEQ multiplex PCR, and TCRdb holds only the in-frame ones, with some missing. The sample includes approximately 38,000 clones, around two thirds of them seen just once. The sample in question was CD4+ T cells from PBMCs cultured without peptide, obtained after COVID-19 vaccination. The receptors come from a human donor who received a COVID-19 vaccine. The CDR3 runs from the conserved cysteine through the conserved F or W. Each record gives: clone size, V gene, J gene, D gene, CDR3 protein, CDR3 DNA. D genes are given only for firm matches. Only some rows state a clone size, as once, few, many or a class for expanded clones.

-	TRBV9	TRBJ2-5	-	CASSVGTVGQETQYF	TGTGCCAGCAGCGTGGGGACTGTGGGCCAAGAGACCCAGTACTTC
-	TRBV6-5	TRBJ2-2	-	CASSPGVPGELFF	TGTGCCAGCAGCCCCGGGGTCCCGGGGGAGCTGTTTTTT
-	TRBV6-6	TRBJ2-7	TRBD1	CASSPTGTGGHEQYF	TGTGCCAGCAGCCCTACCGGGACAGGGGGCCACGAGCAGTACTTC
-	TRBV2	TRBJ1-2	TRBD1	CASCEQGSHYGYTF	TGTGCCAGCTGCGAACAGGGGTCTCACTATGGCTACACCTTC
few	TRBV12-3/TRBV12-4	TRBJ1-1	-	CASSPTLNTEAFF	TGTGCCAGCAGCCCTACATTGAACACTGAAGCTTTCTTT
-	TRBV23-1	TRBJ1-2	-	CASSQGGVLAYGYTF	TGCGCCAGCAGTCAAGGGGGGGTTTTGGCTTATGGCTACACCTTC
-	TRBV19	TRBJ2-3	-	CASGTDTQYF	TGTGCCAGTGGCACAGATACGCAGTATTTT
few	TRBV24-1	TRBJ2-3	TRBD2	CATSETGLADTDTQYF	TGTGCCACCAGTGAGACGGGACTAGCGGACACAGATACGCAGTATTTT
-	TRBV2	TRBJ2-1	TRBD2	CASGESLAGGLDEQFF	TGTGCCAGCGGTGAATCACTAGCGGGGGGGCTGGATGAGCAGTTCTTC
-	TRBV5-1	TRBJ2-1	-	CASSSQGTFLVF	TGCGCCAGCAGCTCTCAAGGTACCTTTCTGGTCTTC
-	TRBV29-1	TRBJ2-1	-	CSAFTRGGQMMYEQFF	TGCAGCGCCTTCACTCGGGGGGGACAGATGATGTACGAGCAGTTCTTC
-	TRBV6-2/TRBV6-3	TRBJ2-1	TRBD2	CASSIRGGLNDEQFF	TGTGCCAGCAGTATTCGGGGGGGCTTAAATGATGAGCAGTTCTTC
-	TRBV6-5	TRBJ1-3	-	CASRPTGSGNTIYF	TGTGCCAGCAGACCAACGGGCTCTGGAAACACCATATATTTT
-	TRBV30	TRBJ2-5	-	CAWSSGAETQYF	TGTGCCTGGAGTTCGGGGGCGGAGACCCAGTACTTC
-	TRBV14	TRBJ1-3	TRBD1	CASRDGTDSGNTIYF	TGTGCCAGCAGGGACGGGACAGACTCTGGAAACACCATATATTTT
-	TRBV9	TRBJ2-7	-	CASSVATGSYSEQYF	TGTGCCAGCAGCGTAGCCACGGGTAGTTATAGCGAGCAGTACTTC
-	TRBV20-1	TRBJ1-6	-	CSASPGRGIYSPLHF	TGCAGTGCTAGTCCGGGACGCGGGATTTATTCACCCCTCCACTTT
-	TRBV5-1	TRBJ2-2	-	CASSPPNHGELFF	TGCGCCAGCAGCCCCCCGAATCACGGGGAGCTGTTTTTT
-	TRBV15	TRBJ1-2	-	CATRDPARAGYGYTF	TGTGCCACCAGAGATCCCGCCAGGGCCGGCTATGGCTACACCTTC
-	TRBV28	TRBJ2-1	-	CASNSQGYEQFF	TGTGCCAGCAACTCTCAGGGTTACGAGCAGTTCTTC
-	TRBV6-2/TRBV6-3	TRBJ1-1	-	CASSWGEANTEAFF	TGTGCCAGCAGTTGGGGAGAGGCGAACACTGAAGCTTTCTTT
-	TRBV4-2	TRBJ1-1	-	CASSQGGQSFF	TGTGCCAGCAGCCAAGGGGGGCAGTCTTTCTTT
-	TRBV5-1	TRBJ2-5	TRBD2	CASSPSGLALETQYF	TGCGCCAGCAGCCCCTCGGGACTAGCTCTGGAGACCCAGTACTTC
-	TRBV5-1	TRBJ2-1	-	CASSLGSFLNEQFF	TGCGCCAGCAGCTTGGGGTCCTTCCTCAATGAGCAGTTCTTC
-	TRBV3-1/TRBV3-2	TRBJ1-5	-	CASSPYWSSNQPQHF	TGTGCCAGCAGTCCCTACTGGAGTAGCAATCAGCCCCAGCATTTT
-	TRBV5-8	TRBJ1-2	-	CASSLPGRNYGYTF	TGTGCCAGCAGCTTACCGGGCCGCAACTATGGCTACACCTTC
-	TRBV11-3	TRBJ2-5	-	CASSQGGPQETQYF	TGTGCCAGCTCTCAGGGGGGCCCTCAAGAGACCCAGTACTTC
few	TRBV29-1	TRBJ2-7	-	CSVEVGRGAYEQYF	TGCAGCGTTGAGGTGGGGCGGGGTGCCTACGAGCAGTACTTC
-	TRBV3-1/TRBV3-2	TRBJ2-3	-	CASSQFSTDTQYF	TGTGCCAGCAGCCAATTTAGCACAGATACGCAGTATTTT
few	TRBV5-1	TRBJ1-6	-	CASSLEARSTNSPLHF	TGCGCCAGCAGCTTGGAGGCACGAAGTACTAATTCACCCCTCCACTTT
-	TRBV7-8	TRBJ1-1	TRBD1	CASSSGQGGAATEAFF	TGTGCCAGCAGCTCCGGACAGGGGGGGGCCGCCACTGAAGCTTTCTTT
-	TRBV7-2	TRBJ2-5	TRBD2	CASSLGTSRETQYF	TGTGCCAGCAGCTTGGGGACTAGCAGGGAGACCCAGTACTTC
-	TRBV4-2	TRBJ2-1	TRBD2	CASSQEGFSSGYNEQFF	TGTGCCAGCAGCCAAGAGGGGTTCTCTAGCGGGTACAATGAGCAGTTCTTC
-	TRBV19	TRBJ2-2	-	CASCPLDTGELFF	TGTGCCAGTTGTCCCCTAGACACCGGGGAGCTGTTTTTT
few	TRBV5-1	TRBJ2-2	-	CASSPGQGLGTGELFF	TGCGCCAGCAGCCCGGGTCAGGGGTTAGGCACCGGGGAGCTGTTTTTT
-	TRBV5-8	TRBJ2-1	TRBD1	CASSPSGQGRLNEQFF	TGTGCCAGCAGCCCCTCGGGACAGGGGCGTTTAAATGAGCAGTTCTTC
-	TRBV12-5	TRBJ2-3	-	CASGLGRGGRDTQYF	TGTGCTAGTGGTTTGGGCAGGGGGGGGCGAGATACGCAGTATTTT
-	TRBV29-1	TRBJ1-1	TRBD1	CSVDRGGQGAEAFF	TGCAGCGTTGATAGGGGGGGACAGGGGGCTGAAGCTTTCTTT
-	TRBV18	TRBJ1-6	TRBD1	CASSNYRGPKVLPLHF	TGTGCCAGCTCAAACTACAGGGGGCCCAAGGTTTTACCCCTCCACTTT
few	TRBV11-2	TRBJ1-6	TRBD1	CASSLVGTANSPLHF	TGTGCCAGCAGCTTAGTCGGGACAGCTAATTCACCCCTCCACTTT
-	TRBV5-1	TRBJ1-1	-	CASSLRGIGNEAFF	TGCGCCAGCAGCTTAAGGGGGATTGGGAATGAAGCTTTCTTT
-	TRBV18	TRBJ2-1	-	CASSPPSRGAYNEQFF	TGTGCCAGCTCACCACCGTCCAGGGGGGCGTACAATGAGCAGTTCTTC
-	TRBV5-5	TRBJ2-1	-	CASSPGGRRNEQFF	TGTGCCAGCAGCCCTGGTGGCAGGCGTAATGAGCAGTTCTTC
-	TRBV30	TRBJ1-3	-	CACGRQINTIYF	TGTGCCTGTGGGCGGCAGATAAACACCATATATTTT
few	TRBV4-2	TRBJ1-5	TRBD1	CASSQGGTGIEPQHF	TGTGCCAGCAGCCAAGGGGGGACAGGGATTGAGCCCCAGCATTTT
-	TRBV7-9	TRBJ1-2	TRBD1	CASSIWTGHGGYTF	TGTGCCAGCAGCATCTGGACAGGGCATGGAGGCTACACCTTC
-	TRBV6-2/TRBV6-3	TRBJ2-5	TRBD1	CASSTRDRGRETQYF	TGTGCCAGCAGTACCCGGGACAGGGGACGGGAGACCCAGTACTTC
-	TRBV18	TRBJ1-1	-	CASSTDSQTEAFF	TGTGCCAGCTCAACCGACAGTCAGACGGAAGCTTTCTTT
-	TRBV5-1	TRBJ1-4	TRBD1	CASSQTGTGSEKLFF	TGCGCCAGCAGCCAAACCGGGACAGGGAGTGAAAAACTGTTTTTT